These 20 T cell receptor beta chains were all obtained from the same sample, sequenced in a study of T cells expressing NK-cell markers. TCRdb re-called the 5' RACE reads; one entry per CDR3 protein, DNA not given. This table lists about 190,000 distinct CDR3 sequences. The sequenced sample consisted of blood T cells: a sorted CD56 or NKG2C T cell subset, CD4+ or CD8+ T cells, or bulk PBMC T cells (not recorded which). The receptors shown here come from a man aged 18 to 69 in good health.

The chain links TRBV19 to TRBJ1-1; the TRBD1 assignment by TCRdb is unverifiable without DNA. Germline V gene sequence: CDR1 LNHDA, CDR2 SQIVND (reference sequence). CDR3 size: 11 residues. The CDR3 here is CATLQGLSAFF. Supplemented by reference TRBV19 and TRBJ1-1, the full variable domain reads DGGITQSPKYLFRKEGQNVTLSCEQNLNHDAMYWYRQDPGQGLRLIYYSQIVNDFQKGDIAEGYSVSREKKESFPLTVTSAQKNPTAFYLCATLQGLSAFFGQGTRLTVV.

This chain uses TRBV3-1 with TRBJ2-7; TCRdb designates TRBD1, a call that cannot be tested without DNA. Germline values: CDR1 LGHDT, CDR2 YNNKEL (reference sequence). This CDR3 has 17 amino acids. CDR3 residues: CASSQDEGQGLAYEQYF.

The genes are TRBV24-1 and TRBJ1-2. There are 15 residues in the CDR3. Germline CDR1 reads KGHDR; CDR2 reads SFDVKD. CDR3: CATRGKSRPNYGYTF.

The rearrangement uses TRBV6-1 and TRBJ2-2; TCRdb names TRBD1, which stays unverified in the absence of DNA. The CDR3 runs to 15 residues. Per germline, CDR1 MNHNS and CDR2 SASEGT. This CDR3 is CASSESGGDTGELFF.

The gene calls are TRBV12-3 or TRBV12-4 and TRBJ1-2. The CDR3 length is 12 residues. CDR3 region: CASSYGVDGYTF.

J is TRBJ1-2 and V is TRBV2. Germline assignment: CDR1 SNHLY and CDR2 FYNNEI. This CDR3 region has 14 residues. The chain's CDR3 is CASSDSVFDYGYTF.

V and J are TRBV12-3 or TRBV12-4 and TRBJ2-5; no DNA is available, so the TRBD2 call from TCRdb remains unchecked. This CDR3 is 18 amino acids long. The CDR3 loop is CASSNTPPAFAIGETQYF.

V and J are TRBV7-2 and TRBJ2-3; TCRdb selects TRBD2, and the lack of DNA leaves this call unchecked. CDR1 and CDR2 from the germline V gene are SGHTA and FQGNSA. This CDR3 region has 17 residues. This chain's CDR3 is CASSLGLAGGSTDTQYF.

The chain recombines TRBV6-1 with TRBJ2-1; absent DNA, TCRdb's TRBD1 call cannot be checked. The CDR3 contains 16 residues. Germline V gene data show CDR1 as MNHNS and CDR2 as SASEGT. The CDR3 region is CASSSQTEEYYNEQFF.

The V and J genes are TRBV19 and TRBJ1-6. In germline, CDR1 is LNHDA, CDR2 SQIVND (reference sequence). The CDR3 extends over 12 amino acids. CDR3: CASSEQNSPLHF.

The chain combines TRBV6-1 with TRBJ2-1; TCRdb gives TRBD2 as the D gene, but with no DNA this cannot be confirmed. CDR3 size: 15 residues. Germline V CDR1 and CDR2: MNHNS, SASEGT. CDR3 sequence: CASSQSGGAFDEQFF.

CDR3 loop: CASSLTYRGRSPLHF. The gene calls are TRBV28 and TRBJ1-6; TCRdb's D call of TRBD1 is untestable without DNA. CDR3 size: 15 residues. Per germline, CDR1 MDHEN and CDR2 SYDVKM. The full variable domain, in which reference TRBV28 and TRBJ1-6 provide the parts outside the CDR3, is DVKVTQSSRYLVKRTGEKVFLECVQDMDHENMFWYRQDPGLGLRLIYFSYDVKMKEKGDIPEGYSVSREKKERFSLILESASTNQTSMYLCASSLTYRGRSPLHFGNGTRLTVT.

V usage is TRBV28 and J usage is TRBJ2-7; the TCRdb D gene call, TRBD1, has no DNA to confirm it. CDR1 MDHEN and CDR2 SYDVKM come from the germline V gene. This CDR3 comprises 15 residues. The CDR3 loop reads CASSLIGDRPNEQYF.

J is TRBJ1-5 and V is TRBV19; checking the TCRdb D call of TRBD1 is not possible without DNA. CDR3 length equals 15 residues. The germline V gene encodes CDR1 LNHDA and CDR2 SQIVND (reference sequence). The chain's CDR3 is CASSEDREDNQPQHF.

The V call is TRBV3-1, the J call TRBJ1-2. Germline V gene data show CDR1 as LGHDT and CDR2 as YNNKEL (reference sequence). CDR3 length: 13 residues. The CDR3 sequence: CASSQDPVYGYTF.

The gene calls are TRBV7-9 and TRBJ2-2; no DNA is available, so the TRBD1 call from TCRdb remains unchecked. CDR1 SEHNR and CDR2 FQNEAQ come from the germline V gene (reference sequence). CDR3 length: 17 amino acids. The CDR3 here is CASSPPQGPGPDGELFF.

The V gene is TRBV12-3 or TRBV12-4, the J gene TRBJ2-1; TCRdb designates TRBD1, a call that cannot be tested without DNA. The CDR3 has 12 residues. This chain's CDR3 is CATRDRNNEQFF.

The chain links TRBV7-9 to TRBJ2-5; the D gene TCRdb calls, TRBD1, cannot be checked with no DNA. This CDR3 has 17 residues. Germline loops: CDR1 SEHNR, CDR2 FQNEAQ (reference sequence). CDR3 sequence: CASSSHRDRGYQETQYF. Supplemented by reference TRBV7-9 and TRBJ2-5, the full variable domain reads DTGVSQNPRHKITKRGQNVTFRCDPISEHNRLYWYRQTLGQGPEFLTYFQNEAQLEKSRLLSDRFSAERPKGSFSTLEIQRTEQGDSAMYLCASSSHRDRGYQETQYFGPGTRLLVL.

The CDR3 loop is CASSLAQGNGWADNEQFF. The chain joins TRBV7-8 to TRBJ2-1; TCRdb picks TRBD1, but there is no DNA to check that call. The V gene's germline CDR1 is SGHVS and CDR2 FQNEAQ. The CDR3 sequence is 18 residues long.

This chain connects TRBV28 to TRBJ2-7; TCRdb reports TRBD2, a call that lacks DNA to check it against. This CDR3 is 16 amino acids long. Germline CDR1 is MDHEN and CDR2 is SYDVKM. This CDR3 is CASSLDRALPRYEQYF.